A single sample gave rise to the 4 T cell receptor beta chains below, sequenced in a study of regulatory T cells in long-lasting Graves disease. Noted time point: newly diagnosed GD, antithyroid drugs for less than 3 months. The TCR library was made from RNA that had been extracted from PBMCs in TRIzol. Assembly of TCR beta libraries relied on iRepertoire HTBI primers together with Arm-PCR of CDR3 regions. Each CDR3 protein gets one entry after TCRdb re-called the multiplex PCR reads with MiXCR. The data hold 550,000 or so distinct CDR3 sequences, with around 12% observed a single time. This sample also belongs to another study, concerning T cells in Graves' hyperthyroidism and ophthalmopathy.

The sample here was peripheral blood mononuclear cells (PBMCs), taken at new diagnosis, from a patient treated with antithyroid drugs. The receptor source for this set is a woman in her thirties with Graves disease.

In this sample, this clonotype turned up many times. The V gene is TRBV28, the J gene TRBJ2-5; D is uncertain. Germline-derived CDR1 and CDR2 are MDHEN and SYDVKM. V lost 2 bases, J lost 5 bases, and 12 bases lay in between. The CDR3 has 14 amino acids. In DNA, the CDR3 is TGTGCCAGCAGTTTAAAGCGCCGGTATGAGACCCAGTACTTC. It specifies CASSLKRRYETQYF.

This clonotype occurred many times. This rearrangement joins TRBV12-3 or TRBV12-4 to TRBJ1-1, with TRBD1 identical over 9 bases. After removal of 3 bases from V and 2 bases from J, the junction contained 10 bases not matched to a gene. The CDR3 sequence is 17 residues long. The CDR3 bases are TGTGCCAGCAGTTTCGACCTCTGGGACAGGGTAAACACTGAAGCTTTCTTT. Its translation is CASSFDLWDRVNTEAFF.

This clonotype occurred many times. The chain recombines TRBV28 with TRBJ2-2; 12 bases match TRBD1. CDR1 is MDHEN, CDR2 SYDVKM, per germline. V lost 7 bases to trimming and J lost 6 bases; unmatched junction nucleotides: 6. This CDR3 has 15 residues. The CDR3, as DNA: TGTGCCAGCACCGGGACAGGGGGCGCTCCCGGGGAGCTGTTTTTT. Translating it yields CASTGTGGAPGELFF.

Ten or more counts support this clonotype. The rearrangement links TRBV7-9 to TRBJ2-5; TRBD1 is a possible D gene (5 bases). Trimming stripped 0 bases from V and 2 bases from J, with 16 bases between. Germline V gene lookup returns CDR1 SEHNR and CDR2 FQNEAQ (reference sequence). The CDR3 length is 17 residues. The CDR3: CASSLAVVVTGQETQYF. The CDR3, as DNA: TGTGCCAGCAGCTTAGCTGTGGTAGTAACAGGTCAAGAGACCCAGTACTTC.